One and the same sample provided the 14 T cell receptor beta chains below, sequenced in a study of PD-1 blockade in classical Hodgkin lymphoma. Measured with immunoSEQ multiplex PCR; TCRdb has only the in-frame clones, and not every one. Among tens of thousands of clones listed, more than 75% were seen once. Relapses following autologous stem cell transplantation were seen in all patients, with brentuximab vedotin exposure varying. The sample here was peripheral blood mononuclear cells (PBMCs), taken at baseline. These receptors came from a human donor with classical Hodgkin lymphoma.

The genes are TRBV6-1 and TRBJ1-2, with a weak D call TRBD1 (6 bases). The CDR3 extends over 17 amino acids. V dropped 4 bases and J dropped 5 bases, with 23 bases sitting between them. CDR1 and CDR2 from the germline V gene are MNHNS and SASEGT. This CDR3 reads CASSGGGGGHREYGYTF. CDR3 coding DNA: TGTGCCAGCAGTGGGGGGGGCGGAGGGCATAGAGAGTATGGCTACACCTTC.

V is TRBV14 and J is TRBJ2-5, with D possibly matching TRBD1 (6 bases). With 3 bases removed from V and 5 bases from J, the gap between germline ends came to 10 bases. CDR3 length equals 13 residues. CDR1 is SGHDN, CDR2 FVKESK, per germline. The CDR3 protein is CASSQGARETQYF. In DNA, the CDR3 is TGTGCCAGCAGCCAGGGGGCGCGGGAGACCCAGTACTTC.

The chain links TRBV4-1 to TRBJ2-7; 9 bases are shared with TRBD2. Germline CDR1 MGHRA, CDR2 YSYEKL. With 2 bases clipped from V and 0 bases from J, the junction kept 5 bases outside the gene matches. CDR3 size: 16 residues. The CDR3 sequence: CASSQYGLASSYEQYF. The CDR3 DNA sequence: TGCGCCAGCAGCCAATACGGACTAGCGAGCTCCTACGAGCAGTACTTC.

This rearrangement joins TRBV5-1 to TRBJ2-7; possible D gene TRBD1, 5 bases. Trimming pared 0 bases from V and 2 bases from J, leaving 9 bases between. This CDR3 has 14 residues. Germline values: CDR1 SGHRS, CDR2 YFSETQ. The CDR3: CASSLAGRAYEQYF. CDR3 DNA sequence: TGCGCCAGCAGCTTGGCCGGCAGGGCCTACGAGCAGTACTTC.

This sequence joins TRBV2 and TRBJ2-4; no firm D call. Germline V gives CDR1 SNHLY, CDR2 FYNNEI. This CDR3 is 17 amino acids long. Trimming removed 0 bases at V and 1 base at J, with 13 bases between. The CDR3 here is CASSEALLEPAKNIQYF. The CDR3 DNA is TGTGCCAGCAGTGAAGCGCTTTTAGAACCGGCCAAAAACATTCAGTACTTC. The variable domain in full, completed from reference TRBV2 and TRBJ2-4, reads EPEVTQTPSHQVTQMGQEVILRCVPISNHLYFYWYRQILGQKVEFLVSFYNNEISEKSEIFDDQFSVERPDGSNFTLKIRSTKLEDSAMYFCASSEALLEPAKNIQYFGAGTRLSVL.

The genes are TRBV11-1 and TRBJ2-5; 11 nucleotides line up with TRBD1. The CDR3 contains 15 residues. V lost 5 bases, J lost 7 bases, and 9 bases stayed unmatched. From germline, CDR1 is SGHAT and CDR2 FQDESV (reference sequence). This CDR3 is CASSTGTGGSGTQYF. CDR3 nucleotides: TGTGCCAGCAGCACCGGGACAGGGGGTTCGGGGACCCAGTACTTC.

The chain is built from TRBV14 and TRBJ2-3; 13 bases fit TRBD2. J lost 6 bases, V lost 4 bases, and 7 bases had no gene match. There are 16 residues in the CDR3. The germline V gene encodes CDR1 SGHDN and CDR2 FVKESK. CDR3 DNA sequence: TGTGCCAGCAGCCTTCCGGGACTAGCGGGATCCGATACGCAGTATTTT. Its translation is CASSLPGLAGSDTQYF.

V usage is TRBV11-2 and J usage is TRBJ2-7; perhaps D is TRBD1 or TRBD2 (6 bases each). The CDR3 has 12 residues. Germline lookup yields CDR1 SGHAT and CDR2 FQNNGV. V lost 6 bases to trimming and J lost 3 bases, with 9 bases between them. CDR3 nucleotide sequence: TGTGCCAGCAGGAGGGGGGTCTACGAGCAGTACTTC. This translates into CASRRGVYEQYF.

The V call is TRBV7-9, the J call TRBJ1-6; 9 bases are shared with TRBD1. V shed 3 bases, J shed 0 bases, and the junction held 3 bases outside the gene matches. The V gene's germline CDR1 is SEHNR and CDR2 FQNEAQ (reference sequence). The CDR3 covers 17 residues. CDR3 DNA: TGTGCCAGCAGCTTGACAGGGGGGAGCTCCTATAATTCACCCCTCCACTTT. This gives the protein CASSLTGGSSYNSPLHF.

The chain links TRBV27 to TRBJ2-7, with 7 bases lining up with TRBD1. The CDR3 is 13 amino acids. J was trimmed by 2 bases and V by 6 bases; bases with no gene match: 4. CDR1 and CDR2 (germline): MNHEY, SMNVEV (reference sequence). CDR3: CASSTGAPYEQYF. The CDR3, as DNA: TGTGCCAGCAGCACAGGGGCCCCCTACGAGCAGTACTTC.

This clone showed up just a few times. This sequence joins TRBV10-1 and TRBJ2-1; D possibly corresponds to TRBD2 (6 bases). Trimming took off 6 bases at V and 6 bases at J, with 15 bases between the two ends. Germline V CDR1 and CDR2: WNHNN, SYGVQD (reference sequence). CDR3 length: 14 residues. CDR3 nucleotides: TGCGCCAGCAGCGACCCGGGACTTACCAATGAGCAGTTCTTC. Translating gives CASSDPGLTNEQFF.

This chain's CDR3 is CASSSIKGVTNEKLFF. For the CDR3, the DNA is TGTGCCAGCAGTTCGATAAAGGGGGTTACTAATGAAAAACTGTTTTTT. The chain couples TRBV28 to TRBJ1-4; D perhaps matches TRBD1 (6 bases). The CDR3 consists of 16 residues. V was shortened by 4 bases and J by 2 bases, with 14 bases between the two germline ends. Germline V CDR1 and CDR2: MDHEN, SYDVKM. Variable domain in full (rest from reference TRBV28 and TRBJ1-4): DVKVTQSSRYLVKRTGEKVFLECVQDMDHENMFWYRQDPGLGLRLIYFSYDVKMKEKGDIPEGYSVSREKKERFSLILESASTNQTSMYLCASSSIKGVTNEKLFFGSGTQLSVL.

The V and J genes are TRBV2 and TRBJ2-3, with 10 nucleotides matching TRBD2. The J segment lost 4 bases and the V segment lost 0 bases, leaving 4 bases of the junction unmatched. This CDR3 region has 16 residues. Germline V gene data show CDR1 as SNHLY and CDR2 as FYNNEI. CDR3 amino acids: CASSEALAGEADTQYF. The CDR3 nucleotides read TGTGCCAGCAGTGAAGCGCTAGCGGGAGAAGCAGATACGCAGTATTTT.

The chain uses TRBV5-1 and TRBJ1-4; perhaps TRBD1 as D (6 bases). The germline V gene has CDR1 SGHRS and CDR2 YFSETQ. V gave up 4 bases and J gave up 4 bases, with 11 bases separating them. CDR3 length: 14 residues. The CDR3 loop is CASSRGGSNEKLFF. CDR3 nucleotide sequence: TGCGCCAGCAGCAGAGGGGGAAGTAATGAAAAACTGTTTTTT.